A single sample is the source of the 21 T cell receptor beta chains below, sequenced in a study of T cells in Graves' hyperthyroidism and ophthalmopathy. RNA transcripts gave rise to amplified TCR beta CDR3 regions. Carried out on the TCR CDR3, a first-round RT-PCR used the HTBI primer set. MiXCR, applied by TCRdb to the multiplex PCR reads, yields one record per CDR3 protein. The sample has 270,000 or so distinct CDR3 sequences; approximately 14% are singletons. Sequencing was performed on blood. The origin of the receptors is a woman aged 45 to 65 with Graves' hyperthyroidism that later progressed to Graves' ophthalmopathy.

This clonotype showed up many times. J is TRBJ2-7 and V is TRBV7-2; D remains unclear. Trimming pared 1 base from V and 7 bases from J, leaving 14 bases between. The germline V gene encodes CDR1 SGHTA and CDR2 FQGNSA. The CDR3 runs to 14 residues. CDR3 amino acids: CASSLGLAYREQYF. CDR3 sequence (DNA): TGTGCCAGCAGCTTAGGCCTGGCTTATCGGGAGCAGTACTTC.

This clonotype was picked up one time. The genes are TRBV9 and TRBJ1-2; D gene uncertain. There are 12 residues in the CDR3. Germline CDR1 and CDR2: SGDLS and YYNGEE. Trimming took off 5 bases at V and 6 bases at J, with 11 bases between the two ends. The CDR3: CASRGDWDGYTF. CDR3 in DNA: TGTGCCAGCAGGGGTGATTGGGATGGCTACACCTTC.

This sequence joins TRBV28 and TRBJ2-2, with 7 positions matching TRBD2. Trimming at V came to 3 bases and at J to 7 bases, leaving 8 bases not matched to a gene. The CDR3 extends over 15 amino acids. Germline V gene data show CDR1 as MDHEN and CDR2 as SYDVKM. This chain's CDR3 is CASSFRGRVVGELFF. CDR3 coding DNA: TGTGCCAGCAGTTTCAGAGGGAGGGTAGTCGGGGAGCTGTTTTTT.

This clonotype was counted many times. The chain couples TRBV28 to TRBJ1-2; possible D gene TRBD1, 6 bases. The V end lost 6 bases, the J end lost 8 bases, and 16 bases lay between the germline ends. The CDR3 has 13 residues. The germline V gene encodes CDR1 MDHEN and CDR2 SYDVKM. CDR3 sequence (DNA): TGTGCCAGCAGGGTAACAACAGGGAAGGGCTACACCTTC. It is translated as CASRVTTGKGYTF.

The table lists this clonotype with many counts. The chain's CDR3 is CAIRGGKDEQFF. In DNA form, the CDR3 reads TGTGCCATCCGGGGGGGAAAGGATGAGCAGTTCTTC. The chain carries TRBV10-3 and TRBJ2-1; TRBD2 agrees at 8 bases. V lost 8 bases and J lost 8; bases outside the gene matches: 5. CDR1 ENHRY and CDR2 SYGVKD come from the germline V gene. The CDR3 is 12 amino acids.

At least ten counts were recorded for this clonotype. The CDR3: CASSLSPGQGEKLFF. The CDR3 region has the DNA TGCGCCAGCAGCTTGAGCCCGGGACAGGGTGAAAAACTGTTTTTT. V gene TRBV5-1 combines with J gene TRBJ1-4; 9 bases line up with TRBD1. V shed 1 base and J 7 bases; nucleotides not matched to a gene: 5. This CDR3 comprises 15 residues. Germline CDR1 reads SGHRS; CDR2 reads YFSETQ.

On this clonotype itself: This may come from a read error, since a much larger clone is one base off. Likely a read error: the CDR3 ends without its conserved phenylalanine or tryptophan. This rearrangement joins TRBV6-1 to TRBJ1-1; no firm D call. The CDR3 covers 14 residues. Germline V CDR1 and CDR2: MNHNS, SASEGT. The V end was cut by 7 bases, the J end by 1 base, with 13 bases between. The CDR3 nucleotides read TGTGCCAGCAACCGAGAAATCGAGAACACTGAAGCTTTCCTT. It codes for CASNREIENTEAFL.

The V and J genes are TRBV30 and TRBJ1-5; no firm D call. V was trimmed by 2 bases and J by 3 bases, leaving 14 bases between them. The CDR3 totals 15 residues. In germline, CDR1 is GTSNPN, CDR2 SVGIG (reference sequence). This CDR3 is CAWSFAPAFNQPQHF. The DNA for the CDR3 is TGTGCCTGGAGTTTCGCGCCGGCATTCAATCAGCCCCAGCATTTT.

As for this clonotype: A much larger clone differs by one base, so this may be a read error. The V gene is TRBV6-1, the J gene TRBJ1-1; D call uncertain. This CDR3 has 14 residues. Germline V gives CDR1 MNHNS, CDR2 SASEGT. The CDR3 nucleotides read TGTGCCGGCAGTGAAGTGGGTCAGCTAATTGGAGCTTTCTTT. Translated, it gives CAGSEVGQLIGAFF.

The chain has TRBV9 and TRBJ1-4; D perhaps matches TRBD1 (5 bases). The V end was cut by 2 bases, the J end by 8 bases, with 16 bases between. Germline values: CDR1 SGDLS, CDR2 YYNGEE. The CDR3 has 15 amino acids. The CDR3: CASSVLGTPEEKLFF. The CDR3 bases are TGTGCCAGCAGCGTTCTCGGGACGCCCGAAGAAAAACTGTTTTTT.

The CDR3 loop is CASSLLNTGLTEKLFF. In DNA form, the CDR3 reads TGCGCCAGCAGCCTACTAAACACAGGGCTGACTGAAAAACTGTTTTTT. The chain uses TRBV5-1 and TRBJ1-4; the D gene is possibly TRBD1 (6 bases). The V end was cut by 4 bases, the J end by 7 bases, with 20 bases between. This CDR3 has 16 residues. CDR1 and CDR2 (germline): SGHRS, YFSETQ.

Many counts were recorded for this clonotype. This sequence joins TRBV7-8 and TRBJ1-4, with a weak D call TRBD1 (5 bases). The germline V and J ends were trimmed by 4 bases and 13 bases, with 16 bases remaining between them. CDR3 length: 13 amino acids. Germline V lookup: CDR1 SGHVS, CDR2 FQNEAQ. CDR3 protein: CASSSSSGTALFF. Here the CDR3 DNA reads TGTGCCAGCAGCTCCTCTTCTGGGACGGCACTGTTTTTT.

This chain links TRBV7-9 with TRBJ1-4; D gene uncertain. Looked up from germline, CDR1 is SEHNR and CDR2 is FQNEAQ (reference sequence). The germline V and J ends were trimmed by 5 bases and 4 bases, with 11 bases remaining between them. CDR3 length equals 14 residues. The CDR3 DNA is TGTGCCAGCAGCCTAGACTCAAGTAATGAAAAACTGTTTTTT. This encodes CASSLDSSNEKLFF.

This clonotype was seen repeatedly, ten times or more. The rearrangement joins TRBV7-9 to TRBJ2-5, with D unresolved. Germline values: CDR1 SEHNR, CDR2 FQNEAQ (reference sequence). The CDR3 contains 12 residues. Trimming pared 4 bases from V and 4 bases from J, leaving 7 bases between. In nucleotides, the CDR3 is TGTGCCAGCAGCTCCCTCCGAGAGACCCAGTACTTC. Translation gives CASSSLRETQYF.

This clonotype was detected many times. V usage is TRBV27 and J usage is TRBJ2-5, with D possibly matching TRBD1 (6 bases). The germline V gene has CDR1 MNHEY and CDR2 SMNVEV (reference sequence). The CDR3 covers 15 residues. V was clipped by 0 bases and J by 4 bases, with 12 bases between them. The CDR3 protein is CASSLSDSQRETQYF. The CDR3 DNA reads as TGTGCCAGCAGTTTATCGGACAGTCAACGAGAGACCCAGTACTTC.

With regard to this clonotype: Since a much larger clone is just one base distant, this may be a read error. The V gene is TRBV28, the J gene TRBJ2-2; tentatively, D is TRBD2 (5 bases). This CDR3 spans 14 amino acids. Germline CDR1 and CDR2: MDHEN and SYDVKM. Here the CDR3 reads CASSSPYNTGEPFF. CDR3 DNA: TGTGCCAGCAGTTCCCCGTATAACACCGGGGAGCCGTTTTTT.

J is TRBJ1-1 and V is TRBV20-1; D uncertain. The CDR3 is 13 residues long. Per the germline V gene, CDR1 is DFQATT and CDR2 is SNEGSKA (reference sequence). With 8 bases removed from V and 2 bases from J, the gap between germline ends came to 15 bases. The CDR3 DNA follows: TGCAGTCCAAGGTCCAGCAAAAACACTGAAGCTTTCTTT. Translated: CSPRSSKNTEAFF.

This chain connects TRBV19 to TRBJ2-1; D call uncertain. This CDR3 has 12 residues. V dropped 3 bases and J dropped 7 bases, with 7 bases sitting between them. The germline V gene encodes CDR1 LNHDA and CDR2 SQIVND (reference sequence). CDR3 region: CASSIGQNEQFF. In nucleotides, the CDR3 is TGTGCCAGTAGTATTGGTCAGAATGAGCAGTTCTTC.

There are many counts of this clonotype. The chain carries TRBV20-1 and TRBJ2-1, with 7 bases fitting TRBD2. V trimming: 3 bases; J trimming: 7 bases; junction bases outside the gene matches: 9. The CDR3 covers 14 residues. Germline CDR1 and CDR2: DFQATT and SNEGSKA (reference sequence). The CDR3 is CSARGGRGGNEQFF. CDR3 bases: TGCAGTGCTAGGGGCGGGAGAGGTGGGAATGAGCAGTTCTTC.

The chain employs TRBV14 and TRBJ1-5; the D gene is possibly TRBD1 (5 bases). Germline-derived CDR1 and CDR2 are SGHDN and FVKESK. Trimming took off 3 bases at V and 6 bases at J, with 12 bases between the two ends. The CDR3 has 14 amino acids. CDR3 loop: CASSQGGAGQPQHF. The CDR3, as DNA: TGTGCCAGCAGCCAGGGAGGGGCGGGTCAGCCCCAGCATTTT. Full variable domain (missing parts from reference TRBV14 and TRBJ1-5): EAGVTQFPSHSVIEKGQTVTLRCDPISGHDNLYWYRRVMGKEIKFLLHFVKESKQDESGMPNNRFLAERTGGTYSTLKVQPAELEDSGVYFCASSQGGAGQPQHFGDGTRLSIL.

This clonotype has only a few counts. A much more abundant neighbour one base away suggests this may be a read error. The rearrangement links TRBV5-1 to TRBJ1-1; possible D gene TRBD1, 5 bases. CDR1 and CDR2 (germline): SGHRS, YFSETQ. The CDR3 runs to 15 residues. The CDR3 DNA reads TGCGCCAGCAGTATTCAGGGAGTCGTGAACACTGGAGCTTTCTTT. It codes for CASSIQGVVNTGAFF.